This T cell receptor beta chain is drawn from a study of identical twins. TCRdb itself ran the 5' RACE reads through MiXCR, one entry per CDR3 protein. The sample has 600,000 to 800,000 distinct CDR3 sequences; over 20% are singletons. This clonotype was recorded a few times. Germline V lookup: CDR1 DFQATT, CDR2 SNEGSKA (reference sequence). The CDR3 length is 15 residues. With V trimmed by 1 base and J by 4 bases, 9 bases remained unmatched. The sample was also reused in another study, on T cells expressing NK-cell markers.

This clonotype originated in a woman aged 18 to 35 in good health. Source material: PBMCs. The chain couples TRBV20-1 to TRBJ2-5; 7 bases align to TRBD1. CDR3 loop: CSARGTTGAGETQYF. CDR3 sequence (DNA): TGCAGTGCTAGAGGAACCACAGGGGCCGGAGAGACCCAGTACTTC.